The 10 T cell receptor beta chains below all came from one sample that was sequenced in a study of blood T cell repertoires in COVID-19. Generated by immunoSEQ multiplex PCR, the TCRdb table keeps only in-frame clones and is missing some. The sample shows around 67,000 clones, more than 75% of them seen only once. Material for sequencing was peripheral blood. The receptor set was obtained from a man between 45 and 60 years old with active COVID-19.

This clone was detected only once. This chain joins TRBV27 and TRBJ2-7, with TRBD1 identical over 7 bases. Trimming cost V 8 bases and J 6 bases; bases outside gene matches: 13. CDR1 is MNHEY, CDR2 SMNVEV, per germline (reference sequence). CDR3 size: 14 residues. The CDR3 spells CASRPDRVAGEQYF. In nucleotides, the CDR3 is TGTGCCAGCCGGCCCGACAGGGTAGCAGGCGAGCAGTACTTC.

The chain uses TRBV4-3 and TRBJ2-5; D uncertain. V was pared by 0 bases and J by 4 bases, with 12 bases between. The CDR3 length is 15 residues. Germline lookup yields CDR1 LGHNA and CDR2 YSLEER. The CDR3: CASSQDLGVLETQYF. CDR3 nucleotide sequence: TGCGCCAGCAGCCAAGATTTGGGCGTTTTAGAGACCCAGTACTTC.

The V call is TRBV12-5, the J call TRBJ1-2; TRBD1 matches at 10 bases. J lost 4 bases, V lost 6 bases, and 5 bases had no gene match. This CDR3 has 14 amino acids. Germline V CDR1 and CDR2: LGHNT, FRNRAP. The CDR3 spells CASGPTGGGYGYTF. The CDR3 DNA is TGTGCTAGTGGACCGACAGGGGGCGGCTATGGCTACACCTTC.

V and J are TRBV4-2 and TRBJ2-1; D gene ambiguous. Germline lookup yields CDR1 LGHNA and CDR2 YNFKEQ. This CDR3 comprises 14 residues. V was pared by 1 base and J by 5 bases, with 9 bases between. The CDR3 bases are TGTGCCAGCAGCCAAGCGCGAGCTGACAATGAGCAGTTCTTC. Translated, it gives CASSQARADNEQFF.

This chain joins TRBV4-2 and TRBJ1-5, with 8 bases fitting TRBD1. The CDR3 length is 15 residues. CDR1 LGHNA and CDR2 YNFKEQ come from the germline V gene. The junction had 4 bases not matched to a gene; V was cut back by 0 bases and J by 6 bases. The CDR3 bases are TGTGCCAGCAGCCAAGAGGACAGGGCGGGTCAGCCCCAGCATTTT. Amino acid sequence: CASSQEDRAGQPQHF.

V usage is TRBV9 and J usage is TRBJ1-4; D is unclear. The CDR3 extends over 16 amino acids. The germline gives CDR1 SGDLS, CDR2 YYNGEE. V was cut by 1 base and J by 6 bases, with 16 bases left in between. The CDR3 reads CASSVPRGGRDEKLFF. CDR3 nucleotide sequence: TGTGCCAGCAGCGTACCGCGGGGAGGGCGGGATGAAAAACTGTTTTTT.

The V gene is TRBV7-2, the J gene TRBJ1-1; 7 nucleotides match TRBD1. Germline trimming cut 1 base from V and 1 base from J; bases unmatched to any gene: 3. Germline V gene sequence: CDR1 SGHTA, CDR2 FQGNSA. The length of the CDR3 is 15 residues. The CDR3: CASSLGGTANTEAFF. The CDR3 DNA sequence: TGTGCCAGCAGCTTAGGAGGGACAGCGAACACTGAAGCTTTCTTT.

The V gene is TRBV5-1, the J gene TRBJ2-5; 15 bases line up with TRBD2. V shed 0 bases and J 3 bases; nucleotides not matched to a gene: 3. The germline gives CDR1 SGHRS, CDR2 YFSETQ. CDR3 length equals 17 residues. The CDR3, as DNA: TGCGCCAGCAGCTTGGCCCGGACTAGCGGGGGGGAAGAGACCCAGTACTTC. It translates to CASSLARTSGGEETQYF.

The J gene is TRBJ2-7, the V gene TRBV5-4, with 11 bases that match TRBD1. The CDR3 extends over 15 amino acids. Germline V gene sequence: CDR1 SGHNT, CDR2 YYREEE (reference sequence). The ends lost 4 bases at V and 1 base at J; junction bases unmatched: 4. The CDR3 sequence is CASSVRDRGSYEQYF. In DNA, the CDR3 is TGTGCCAGCAGCGTCAGGGACAGGGGGTCCTACGAGCAGTACTTC.

V gene TRBV9 combines with J gene TRBJ2-3; weak D call: TRBD2 (5 bases). The CDR3 extends over 14 amino acids. Trimming shortened V by 4 bases and J by 2 bases, and 11 bases separated the two germline ends. Germline lookup yields CDR1 SGDLS and CDR2 YYNGEE. In DNA form, the CDR3 reads TGTGCCAGCAGCATTCAAGCGGCCACAGATACGCAGTATTTT. Protein product: CASSIQAATDTQYF.